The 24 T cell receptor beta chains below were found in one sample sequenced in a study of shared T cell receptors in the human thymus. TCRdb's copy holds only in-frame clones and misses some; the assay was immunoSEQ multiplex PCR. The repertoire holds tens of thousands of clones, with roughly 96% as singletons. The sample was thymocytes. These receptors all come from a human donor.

CDR3 loop: CASSPGGAVSTDTQYF. CDR3 bases: TGTGCCAGCAGCCCCGGGGGGGCGGTGAGCACAGATACGCAGTATTTT. The chain carries TRBV9 and TRBJ2-3, with 8 positions matching TRBD2. Germline loops: CDR1 SGDLS, CDR2 YYNGEE. The CDR3 sequence is 16 residues long. The J segment lost 0 bases and the V segment lost 4 bases, leaving 7 bases of the junction unmatched.

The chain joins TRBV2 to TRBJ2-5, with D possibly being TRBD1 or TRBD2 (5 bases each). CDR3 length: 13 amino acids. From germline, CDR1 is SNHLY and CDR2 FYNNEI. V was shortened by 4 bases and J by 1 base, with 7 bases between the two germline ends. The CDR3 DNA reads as TGTGCCAGCAGTGGAGGGGTCCAAGAGACCCAGTACTTC. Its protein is CASSGGVQETQYF.

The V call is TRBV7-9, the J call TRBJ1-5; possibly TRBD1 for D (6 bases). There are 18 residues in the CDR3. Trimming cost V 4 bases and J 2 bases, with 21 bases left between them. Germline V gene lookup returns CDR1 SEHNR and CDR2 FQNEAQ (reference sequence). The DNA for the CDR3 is TGTGCCAGCAGCTCAATTAGAGGAACAGGGCCGGGCAATCAGCCCCAGCATTTT. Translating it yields CASSSIRGTGPGNQPQHF.

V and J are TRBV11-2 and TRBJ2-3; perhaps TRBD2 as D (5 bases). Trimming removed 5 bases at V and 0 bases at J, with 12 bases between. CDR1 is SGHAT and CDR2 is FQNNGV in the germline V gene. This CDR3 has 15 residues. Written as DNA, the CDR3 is TGTGCCAGCAGCCTAGCCCAGCGAAGCACAGATACGCAGTATTTT. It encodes CASSLAQRSTDTQYF.

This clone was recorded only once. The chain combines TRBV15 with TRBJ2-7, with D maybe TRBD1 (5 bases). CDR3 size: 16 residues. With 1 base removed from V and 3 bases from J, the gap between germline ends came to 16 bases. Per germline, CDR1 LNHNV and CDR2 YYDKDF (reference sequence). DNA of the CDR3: TGTGCCACCAGCAGAGTTAATGCGGCAGGGTTCTACGAGCAGTACTTC. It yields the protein CATSRVNAAGFYEQYF.

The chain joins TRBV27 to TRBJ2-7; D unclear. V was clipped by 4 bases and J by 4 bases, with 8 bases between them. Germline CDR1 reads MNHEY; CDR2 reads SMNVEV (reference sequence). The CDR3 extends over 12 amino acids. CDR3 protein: CASSSDTYEQYF. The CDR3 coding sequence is TGTGCCAGCAGTTCCGACACTTACGAGCAGTACTTC.

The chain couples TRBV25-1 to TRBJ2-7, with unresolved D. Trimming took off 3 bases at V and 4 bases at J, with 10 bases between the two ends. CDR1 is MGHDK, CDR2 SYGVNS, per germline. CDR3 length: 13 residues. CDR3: CASSDHPVYEQYF. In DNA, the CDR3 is TGTGCCAGCAGTGACCACCCGGTGTACGAGCAGTACTTC.

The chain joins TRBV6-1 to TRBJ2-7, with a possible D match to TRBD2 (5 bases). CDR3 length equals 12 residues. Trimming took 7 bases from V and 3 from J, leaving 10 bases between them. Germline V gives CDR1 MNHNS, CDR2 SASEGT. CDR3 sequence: CASNGEYYEQYF. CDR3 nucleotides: TGTGCCAGCAATGGGGAGTACTACGAGCAGTACTTC.

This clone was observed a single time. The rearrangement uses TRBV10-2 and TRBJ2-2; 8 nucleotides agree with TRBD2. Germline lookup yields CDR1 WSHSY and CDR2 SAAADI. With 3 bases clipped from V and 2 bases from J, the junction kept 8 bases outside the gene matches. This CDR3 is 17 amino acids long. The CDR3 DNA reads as TGCGCCAGCAGTGAATGGCGGGGGGTCCCAAACACCGGGGAGCTGTTTTTT. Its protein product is CASSEWRGVPNTGELFF.

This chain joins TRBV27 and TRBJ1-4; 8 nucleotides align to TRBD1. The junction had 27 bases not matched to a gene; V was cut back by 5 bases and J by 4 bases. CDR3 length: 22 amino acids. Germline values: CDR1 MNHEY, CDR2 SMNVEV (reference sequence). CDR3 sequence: CASSILGQGEGPVVPLNEKLFF. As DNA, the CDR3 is TGTGCCAGCAGTATCCTCGGACAGGGAGAGGGGCCGGTGGTCCCTCTTAATGAAAAACTGTTTTTT. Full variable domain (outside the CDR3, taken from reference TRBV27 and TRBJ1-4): EAQVTQNPRYLITVTGKKLTVTCSQNMNHEYMSWYRQDPGLGLRQIYYSMNVEVTDKGDVPEGYKVSRKEKRNFPLILESPSPNQTSLYFCASSILGQGEGPVVPLNEKLFFGSGTQLSVL.

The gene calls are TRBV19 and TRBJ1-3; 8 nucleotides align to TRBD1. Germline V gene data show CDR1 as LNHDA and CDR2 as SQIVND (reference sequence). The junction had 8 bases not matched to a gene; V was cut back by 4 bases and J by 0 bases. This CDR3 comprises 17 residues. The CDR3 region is CASSTSSQGASGNTIYF. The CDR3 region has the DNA TGTGCCAGTAGTACCAGTTCGCAGGGGGCCTCTGGAAACACCATATATTTT.

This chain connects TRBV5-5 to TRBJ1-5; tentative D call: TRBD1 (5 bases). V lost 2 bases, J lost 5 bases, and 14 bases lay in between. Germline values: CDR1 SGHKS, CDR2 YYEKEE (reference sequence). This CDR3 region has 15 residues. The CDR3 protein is CASSFAGLPYQPQHF. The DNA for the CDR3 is TGTGCCAGCAGCTTCGCAGGGCTCCCGTATCAGCCCCAGCATTTT.

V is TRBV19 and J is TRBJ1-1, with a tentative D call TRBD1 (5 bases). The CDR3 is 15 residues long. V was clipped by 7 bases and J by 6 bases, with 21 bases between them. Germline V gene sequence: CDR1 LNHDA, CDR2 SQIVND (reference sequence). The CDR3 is CASTSHQGDAPEAFF. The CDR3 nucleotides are TGTGCCAGTACCTCCCACCAAGGGGACGCCCCTGAAGCTTTCTTT.

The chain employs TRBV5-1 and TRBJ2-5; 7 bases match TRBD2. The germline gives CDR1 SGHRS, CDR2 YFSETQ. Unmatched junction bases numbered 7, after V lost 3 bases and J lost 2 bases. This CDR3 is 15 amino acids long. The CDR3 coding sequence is TGCGCCAGCAGCTGGGAGGGTTTCCCACAAGAGACCCAGTACTTC. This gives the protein CASSWEGFPQETQYF.

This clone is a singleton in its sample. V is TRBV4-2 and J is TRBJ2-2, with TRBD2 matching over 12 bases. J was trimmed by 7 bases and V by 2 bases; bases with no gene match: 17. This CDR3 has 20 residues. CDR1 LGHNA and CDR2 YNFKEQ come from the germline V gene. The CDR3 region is CASSQPVSSGGAGSGGELFF. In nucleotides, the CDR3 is TGTGCCAGCAGCCAACCCGTTTCTAGCGGGGGGGCCGGATCGGGCGGGGAGCTGTTTTTT.

The CDR3 DNA sequence: TGTGCCAGCAGTGACTCGATCCCCCTTTGGGCTAATGAAAAACTGTTTTTT. This encodes CASSDSIPLWANEKLFF. V usage is TRBV6-4 and J usage is TRBJ1-4; D gene unclear. The germline CDR1 and CDR2 sequences are MRHNA and SNTAGT. Trimming cost V 0 bases and J 3 bases, with 14 bases left between them. CDR3 length: 17 amino acids.

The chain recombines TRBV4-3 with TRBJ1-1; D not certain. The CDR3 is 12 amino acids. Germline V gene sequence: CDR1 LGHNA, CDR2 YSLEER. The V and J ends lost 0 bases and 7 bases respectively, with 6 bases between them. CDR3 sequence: CASSQDMIEAFF. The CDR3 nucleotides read TGCGCCAGCAGCCAAGATATGATTGAAGCTTTCTTT.

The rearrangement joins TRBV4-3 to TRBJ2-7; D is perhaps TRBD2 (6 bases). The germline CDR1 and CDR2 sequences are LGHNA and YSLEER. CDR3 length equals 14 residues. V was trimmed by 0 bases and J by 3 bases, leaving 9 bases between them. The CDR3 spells CASSQEGGYYEQYF. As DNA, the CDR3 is TGCGCCAGCAGCCAAGAGGGGGGTTACTACGAGCAGTACTTC.

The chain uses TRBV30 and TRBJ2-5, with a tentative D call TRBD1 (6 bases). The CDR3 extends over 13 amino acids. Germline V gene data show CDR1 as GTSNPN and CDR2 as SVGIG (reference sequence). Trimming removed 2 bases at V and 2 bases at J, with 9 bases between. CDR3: CAWSSGEQETQYF. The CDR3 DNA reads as TGTGCCTGGAGTTCAGGGGAACAAGAGACCCAGTACTTC.

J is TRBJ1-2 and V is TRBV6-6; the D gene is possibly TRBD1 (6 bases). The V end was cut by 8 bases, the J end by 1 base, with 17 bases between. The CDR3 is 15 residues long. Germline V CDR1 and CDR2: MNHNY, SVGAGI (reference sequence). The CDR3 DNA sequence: TGTGCCAGCTCGCTGGTCGGACAGCTTAACTATGGCTACACCTTC. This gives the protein CASSLVGQLNYGYTF.

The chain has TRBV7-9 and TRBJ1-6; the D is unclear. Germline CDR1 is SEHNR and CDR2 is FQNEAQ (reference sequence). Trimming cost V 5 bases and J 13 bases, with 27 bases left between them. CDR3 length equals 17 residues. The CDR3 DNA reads TGTGCCAGCAGCACTCCGGAGGTAGATTATATAATTCACCCCCTCCACTTT. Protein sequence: CASSTPEVDYIIHPLHF.

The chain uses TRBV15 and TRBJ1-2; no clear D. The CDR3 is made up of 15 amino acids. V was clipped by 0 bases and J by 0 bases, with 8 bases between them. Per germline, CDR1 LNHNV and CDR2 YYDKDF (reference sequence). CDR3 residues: CATSRDFRANYGYTF. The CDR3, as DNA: TGTGCCACCAGCAGAGATTTTAGAGCTAACTATGGCTACACCTTC.

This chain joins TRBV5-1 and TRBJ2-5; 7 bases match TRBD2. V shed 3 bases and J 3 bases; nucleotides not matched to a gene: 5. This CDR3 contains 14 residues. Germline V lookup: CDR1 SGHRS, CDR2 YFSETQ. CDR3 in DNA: TGCGCCAGCAGCTCTCCTAGCGGTAAAGAGACCCAGTACTTC. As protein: CASSSPSGKETQYF.

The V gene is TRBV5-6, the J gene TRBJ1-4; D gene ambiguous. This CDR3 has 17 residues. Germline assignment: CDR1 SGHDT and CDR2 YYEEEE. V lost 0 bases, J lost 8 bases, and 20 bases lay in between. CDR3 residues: CASSLVFASGRREKLFF. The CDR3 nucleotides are TGTGCCAGCAGCTTGGTTTTCGCGTCAGGACGGCGGGAAAAACTGTTTTTT.